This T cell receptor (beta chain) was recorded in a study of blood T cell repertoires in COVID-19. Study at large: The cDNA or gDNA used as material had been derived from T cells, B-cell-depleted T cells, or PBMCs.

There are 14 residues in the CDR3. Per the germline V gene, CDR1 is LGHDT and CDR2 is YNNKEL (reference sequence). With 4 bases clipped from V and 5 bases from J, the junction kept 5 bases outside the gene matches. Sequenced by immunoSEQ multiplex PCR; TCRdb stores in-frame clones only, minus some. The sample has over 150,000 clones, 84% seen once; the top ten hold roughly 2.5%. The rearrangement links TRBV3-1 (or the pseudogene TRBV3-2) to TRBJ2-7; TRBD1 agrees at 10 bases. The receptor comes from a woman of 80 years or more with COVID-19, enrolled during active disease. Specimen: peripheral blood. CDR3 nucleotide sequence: TGTGCCAGCAGCCCGGGACAGGGGTATGACGAGCAGTACTTC. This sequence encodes CASSPGQGYDEQYF.